This passage covers 17 T cell receptor beta chains from one sample sequenced in a study of T cell responses to AZD1222 COVID-19 vaccine. Profiled with immunoSEQ multiplex PCR; TCRdb holds only in-frame clones, not every one. The table includes tens of thousands of clones, 88% detected once. The material sequenced was peripheral blood, taken 28 days after the second dose of the MenACWY control vaccine. The receptor set was obtained from an adult who received the MenACWY meningococcal vaccine as a control.

This chain uses TRBV19 with TRBJ2-7, with 10 bases that match TRBD1. The ends lost 6 bases at V and 2 bases at J; junction bases unmatched: 7. The CDR3 sequence is 15 residues long. Per germline, CDR1 LNHDA and CDR2 SQIVND (reference sequence). The CDR3 DNA reads TGTGCCAGTAGCGCCCGACAGGGGGCAGCCTACGAGCAGTACTTC. Its protein product is CASSARQGAAYEQYF.

The genes are TRBV28 and TRBJ2-7; 12 nucleotides match TRBD2. With 5 bases clipped from V and 2 bases from J, the junction kept 4 bases outside the gene matches. The CDR3 has 15 amino acids. The germline gives CDR1 MDHEN, CDR2 SYDVKM. CDR3 amino acids: CASSVRLAGAYEQYF. CDR3 DNA sequence: TGTGCCAGCAGTGTCCGACTAGCGGGGGCCTACGAGCAGTACTTC.

The chain employs TRBV19 and TRBJ2-2, with D maybe TRBD2 (6 bases). V lost 6 bases and J lost 9, with 11 bases in between. CDR1 LNHDA and CDR2 SQIVND come from the germline V gene (reference sequence). The CDR3 has 12 amino acids. CDR3 sequence reads: CASRRDFRELFF. DNA of the CDR3: TGTGCCAGTAGACGGGACTTTAGGGAGCTGTTTTTT.

The rearrangement uses TRBV4-1 and TRBJ2-7; maybe TRBD2 (5 bases). Germline V gene sequence: CDR1 MGHRA, CDR2 YSYEKL. Trimming stripped 5 bases from V and 6 bases from J, with 23 bases between. The CDR3 has 16 amino acids. CDR3 DNA sequence: TGCGCCAGCAGCTCCCTCGGTGACGGGGAGAGGTTCGAGCAGTACTTC. Its translation is CASSSLGDGERFEQYF.

This clone has just one count. V usage is TRBV9 and J usage is TRBJ1-2; 7 nucleotides align to TRBD1. Germline V gives CDR1 SGDLS, CDR2 YYNGEE. V shed 0 bases, J shed 3 bases, and the junction held 8 bases outside the gene matches. CDR3 length equals 16 residues. CDR3 in DNA: TGTGCCAGCAGCGTAGATTGGGAAGGGGGCGACTATGGCTACACCTTC. This sequence encodes CASSVDWEGGDYGYTF.

The chain uses TRBV5-1 and TRBJ2-7; 10 nucleotides agree with TRBD1. Germline V lookup: CDR1 SGHRS, CDR2 YFSETQ. J lost 0 bases, V lost 2 bases, and 2 bases had no gene match. The CDR3 length is 15 residues. In DNA form, the CDR3 reads TGCGCCAGCAGCTTCCGGACAGGGGGCTCCTACGAGCAGTACTTC. Translation: CASSFRTGGSYEQYF.

In its sample, this clone was seen once. V is TRBV4-2 and J is TRBJ2-7, with 8 bases aligning to TRBD1. J was trimmed by 4 bases and V by 6 bases; bases with no gene match: 8. Germline-derived CDR1 and CDR2 are LGHNA and YNFKEQ. The CDR3 consists of 14 residues. The CDR3 coding sequence is TGTGCCAGCAGGCGGGACAGGTGGTCGTACGAGCAGTACTTC. This encodes CASRRDRWSYEQYF.

This rearrangement joins TRBV6-5 to TRBJ2-7; 7 bases are shared with TRBD1. The J segment lost 6 bases and the V segment lost 6 bases, leaving 11 bases of the junction unmatched. Germline V gene sequence: CDR1 MNHEY, CDR2 SVGAGI. The CDR3 is made up of 14 amino acids. CDR3 DNA: TGTGCCAGCAGGACCCTGACAGGGTTTGGCGAGCAGTACTTC. Its translation: CASRTLTGFGEQYF.

The chain has TRBV5-6 and TRBJ2-7, with TRBD1 matching over 9 bases. The CDR3 totals 15 residues. Germline loops: CDR1 SGHDT, CDR2 YYEEEE. V shed 0 bases and J 9 bases; nucleotides not matched to a gene: 10. CDR3 nucleotide sequence: TGTGCCAGCAGCTTGGGAGGGACAGGGCCCCACGGGCAGTACTTC. It translates to CASSLGGTGPHGQYF.

The J gene is TRBJ2-7, the V gene TRBV12-3 or TRBV12-4; D gene unclear. The CDR3 extends over 12 amino acids. Trimming stripped 3 bases from V and 3 bases from J, with 6 bases between. Written as DNA, the CDR3 is TGTGCCAGCAGTTTTTCGGTCTACGAGCAGTACTTC. Its translation: CASSFSVYEQYF.

This clone was counted once. This chain uses TRBV5-6 with TRBJ2-2; D is ambiguous. CDR1 is SGHDT, CDR2 YYEEEE, per germline. The length of the CDR3 is 15 residues. Trimming shortened V by 4 bases and J by 6 bases, and 16 bases separated the two germline ends. The CDR3 loop reads CASSATWWSAGELFF. CDR3 DNA sequence: TGTGCCAGCAGCGCGACATGGTGGAGCGCCGGGGAGCTGTTTTTT.

The rearrangement joins TRBV6-1 to TRBJ2-3, with TRBD2 as a possible D gene (6 bases). Trimming stripped 3 bases from V and 4 bases from J, with 11 bases between. This CDR3 region has 14 residues. Germline lookup yields CDR1 MNHNS and CDR2 SASEGT. CDR3 DNA sequence: TGTGCCAGCAGTGACGGGGGTGGAGCAGATACGCAGTATTTT. Translating gives CASSDGGGADTQYF.

CDR3 nucleotide sequence: TGTGCCAGCAGCGAGGGGGAGGCTAGCGGCAATGAGCAGTTCTTC. It codes for CASSEGEASGNEQFF. The chain recombines TRBV9 with TRBJ2-1; TRBD2 might be the D (7 bases). V lost 3 bases to trimming and J lost 6 bases, with 16 bases between them. The CDR3 contains 15 residues. The germline V gene encodes CDR1 SGDLS and CDR2 YYNGEE.

The chain is built from TRBV27 and TRBJ1-6; D is perhaps TRBD1 (5 bases). V was trimmed by 8 bases and J by 8 bases, leaving 22 bases between them. Germline loops: CDR1 MNHEY, CDR2 SMNVEV (reference sequence). There are 16 residues in the CDR3. The chain's CDR3 is CASDTGTRVQDSPLHF. CDR3 nucleotides: TGTGCCAGCGACACCGGGACCAGGGTACAGGATTCACCCCTCCACTTT.

CDR3 loop: CAVSGTPNTGELFF. CDR3 nucleotides: TGTGCCGTCTCCGGGACACCTAACACCGGGGAGCTGTTTTTT. This chain uses TRBV6-5 with TRBJ2-2; maybe TRBD1 (6 bases). The CDR3 runs 14 residues. Per germline, CDR1 MNHEY and CDR2 SVGAGI. The ends were cut back, 11 bases at V and 2 bases at J, with 15 bases in the middle.

This rearrangement joins TRBV15 to TRBJ1-4; D is uncertain. Germline lookup yields CDR1 LNHNV and CDR2 YYDKDF (reference sequence). The V end lost 1 base, the J end lost 0 bases, and 6 bases lay between the germline ends. The CDR3 has 15 amino acids. CDR3 residues: CATSRGIATNEKLFF. In nucleotides, the CDR3 is TGTGCCACCAGCAGAGGGATTGCAACTAATGAAAAACTGTTTTTT.

V gene TRBV19 combines with J gene TRBJ2-7; no clear D gene. Between the trimmed V and J ends, which lost 6 bases and 3 bases, there was a span of 18 bases. From germline, CDR1 is LNHDA and CDR2 SQIVND (reference sequence). This CDR3 contains 15 residues. For the CDR3, the DNA is TGTGCCAGTAGAGGCGGTAGACCCCTAAACTACGAGCAGTACTTC. Amino acid sequence: CASRGGRPLNYEQYF.